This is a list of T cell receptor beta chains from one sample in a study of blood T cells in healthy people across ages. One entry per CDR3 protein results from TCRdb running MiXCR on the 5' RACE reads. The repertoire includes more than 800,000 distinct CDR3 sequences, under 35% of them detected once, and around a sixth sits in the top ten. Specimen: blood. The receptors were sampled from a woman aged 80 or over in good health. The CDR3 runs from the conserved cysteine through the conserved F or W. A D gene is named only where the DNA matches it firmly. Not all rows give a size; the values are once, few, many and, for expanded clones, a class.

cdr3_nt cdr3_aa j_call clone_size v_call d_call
TGCGCCAGCAGCCAAGATATAAGGGTTTGGAACACTGAAGCTTTCTTT CASSQDIRVWNTEAFF TRBJ1-1 few TRBV4-3 .
TGTGCCAGCAGCTTATTGGGGGGGAGTGAGCAGTTCTTC CASSLLGGSEQFF TRBJ2-1 . TRBV7-2 TRBD2
TGTGCCAGCAGCTTAGCAAGCCTTTCAGGGCCTAATCAGCCCCAGCATTTT CASSLASLSGPNQPQHF TRBJ1-5 many TRBV7-9 .
TGCAGTGCCAGCCATTTCGGCAACTATGGCTACACCTTC CSASHFGNYGYTF TRBJ1-2 . TRBV20-1 .
TGTGCCAGCAGCCTCGACAGGGTCCGTAGGTCACCCCTCCACTTT CASSLDRVRRSPLHF TRBJ1-6 many TRBV7-2 TRBD1
TGTGCCTGGAGGCCTTTGAGGGAGAATTCACCCCTCCACTTT CAWRPLRENSPLHF TRBJ1-6 . TRBV30 .
TGCAGTGCTAGAATTCCAGGCTCTGGAAACACCATATATTTT CSARIPGSGNTIYF TRBJ1-3 few TRBV20-1 .
TGCAGCGCCGACGGACAGGGAGGATCCAGTAACTATGGCTACACCTTC CSADGQGGSSNYGYTF TRBJ1-2 many TRBV29-1 TRBD1
TGTGCCAGCAGCTTAGTTGACAGGGGAGACTACGAGCAGTACTTC CASSLVDRGDYEQYF TRBJ2-7 . TRBV11-2 TRBD1
TGCAGTGCTAGAGATCGTGCTAGCGGGGACTACGAGCAGTACTTC CSARDRASGDYEQYF TRBJ2-7 many TRBV20-1 TRBD2
TGTGCCAGCAGCCAAGATCTGATAGGACCCACATATGGCTACACCTTC CASSQDLIGPTYGYTF TRBJ1-2 . TRBV3-1 .
TGCAGTGCGTTAAGTAGCCGAGAAGGGCAAGGGACCCAGTACTTC CSALSSREGQGTQYF TRBJ2-5 . TRBV20-1 .
TGTGCCAGTCAGGACGGTGAAGCTTTCTTT CASQDGEAFF TRBJ1-1 few TRBV11-3 .
TGCAGTGCGAAGCAGGTAGCGGGGGGGAATTATTATGAGCAGTACTTC CSAKQVAGGNYYEQYF TRBJ2-7 few TRBV20-1 TRBD2
TGTGCCAGTAGTACCCGGGACGTCAACACTGAAGCTTTCTTT CASSTRDVNTEAFF TRBJ1-1 . TRBV19 .
TGTGCCAGCAGCCTAGGCCCGGCCGGCTACAATGAGCAGTTCTTC CASSLGPAGYNEQFF TRBJ2-1 many TRBV7-2 .
TGCGCCAGCAGCTCTCGCTACGAGACAGGGTTGGCCTACACCTTC CASSSRYETGLAYTF TRBJ1-2 many TRBV4-3 TRBD1
TGTGCCAGCAAAGGAGGGGGGAAGGTTGAAAAACTGTTTTTT CASKGGGKVEKLFF TRBJ1-4 few TRBV27 .
TGTGCCAGCAGCACAACGAGGGGCTACACCTTC CASSTTRGYTF TRBJ1-2 . TRBV7-2 .
TGTGTCAGCAGTGGAAGACTAGCGGGGGGCCCTTTGGACATTCGGTACTTC CVSSGRLAGGPLDIRYF TRBJ2-4 . TRBV12-3/TRBV12-4 TRBD2
TGTGCCAGCAGGCCCCCCTCAGGGTGGGTCACCTACAATGAGCAGTTCTTC CASRPPSGWVTYNEQFF TRBJ2-1 . TRBV7-2 .
TGTGCCAGCAGCCGGATGGACAGGCCAGGGACTGAAGCTTTCTTT CASSRMDRPGTEAFF TRBJ1-1 . TRBV3-1 TRBD1
TGTGCCAGCAGTACGACAGGTCGGTCGCAAGAGACCCAGTACTTC CASSTTGRSQETQYF TRBJ2-5 many TRBV6-2/TRBV6-3 .
TGCAGCGTTGGGGGGGGCAGGGCGAACACCGGGGAGCTGTTTTTT CSVGGGRANTGELFF TRBJ2-2 few TRBV29-1 .
TGCAGTGCTCCCCCCGATACAGATACGCAGTATTTT CSAPPDTDTQYF TRBJ2-3 few TRBV20-1 .
TGTGCCAGCTCAGACCAGGGAGACGAGCAGTACTTC CASSDQGDEQYF TRBJ2-7 many TRBV18 .
TGTGCCTGGAGTCAGGGGGGATGGGTAATCCAAGAGACCCAGTACTTC CAWSQGGWVIQETQYF TRBJ2-5 . TRBV30 .
TGTGCCAGCAGCTTCAGGGGAGGTGAGCAGTTCTTC CASSFRGGEQFF TRBJ2-1 few TRBV7-2 .
TGTGCCAGCAGCTTAGGCCAAGCGAAGAACGGCTACGAGCAGTACTTC CASSLGQAKNGYEQYF TRBJ2-7 many TRBV11-3 .
TGCAATGCTAGACACAGGGTGAGCGGCTACACCTTC CNARHRVSGYTF TRBJ1-2 . TRBV20-1 .
TGTGCCAGCAGTTTAGAACTCCTAGCTAACAATGAGCAGTTCTTC CASSLELLANNEQFF TRBJ2-1 many TRBV12-3/TRBV12-4 .
TGTGCCAGCAGACGAACGGGAAGCAATCAGCCCCAGCATTTT CASRRTGSNQPQHF TRBJ1-5 . TRBV12-3/TRBV12-4 .
TGTGCCTGGAGCCAAGGCCGGGACAGGGGCCGAACCACAACTAATGAAAAACTGTTTTTT CAWSQGRDRGRTTTNEKLFF TRBJ1-4 few TRBV30 TRBD1
TGTGCCACCAGTGAAAATACAGGGGTAGCAGGCTACACCTTC CATSENTGVAGYTF TRBJ1-2 few TRBV24-1 TRBD1
TGCGCCAGCAGCCAAGAGGCTTTCTGGACAGGGGCTTACAATGAGCAGTTCTTC CASSQEAFWTGAYNEQFF TRBJ2-1 many TRBV4-3 TRBD1
TGCAGTGTTCACTGGGGACAGGGAACCTATGGCTACACCTTC CSVHWGQGTYGYTF TRBJ1-2 many TRBV20-1 TRBD1
TGCAGTGCTAGAGCGACTCTCGGTTACACAGATACGCAGTATTTT CSARATLGYTDTQYF TRBJ2-3 many TRBV20-1 .
TGTGCCAGCAGTTTCGGCAGCGTGAGAACAGATGTGCAATATTTT CASSFGSVRTDVQYF TRBJ2-3 . TRBV12-3/TRBV12-4 .
TGTGCCCGCAGCCAAGGGAAGGCTGGTGGAGCCAAAAACATTCAGTACTTC CARSQGKAGGAKNIQYF TRBJ2-4 once TRBV14 .
TGTGCCAGCAGCTTCCAGGGGGGTTTCTACAATGAGCAGTTCTTC CASSFQGGFYNEQFF TRBJ2-1 many TRBV7-2 .
TGTGCCAGCAGCCCGACAGATAATTCACCCCTCCACTTT CASSPTDNSPLHF TRBJ1-6 few TRBV11-2 .
TGCGCCAGCAGCCAAGATCTGGCAGGGGGCGCGGGTGGCTACACCTTC CASSQDLAGGAGGYTF TRBJ1-2 many TRBV4-3 TRBD1
TGTGCCAGCACCTCTGGAGGGGGGAAAGACTCCTACAATGAGCAGTTCTTC CASTSGGGKDSYNEQFF TRBJ2-1 many TRBV12-3/TRBV12-4 .
TGCAGTGCTAGAGATGCGAGTGGCCTTCCCAGCAATCAGCCCCAGCATTTT CSARDASGLPSNQPQHF TRBJ1-5 few TRBV20-1 .
TGTGCCAGCAGCGTAACCCCCGGACAGGGTAGGAGCTATGGCTACACCTTC CASSVTPGQGRSYGYTF TRBJ1-2 . TRBV9 TRBD1
TGTGCCAGCAGCTTAGTCGTTGGGCCTACTGACACAGATACGCAGTATTTT CASSLVVGPTDTDTQYF TRBJ2-3 few TRBV11-3 .
TGTGCCAGCAGCCCGGAGGGACAGGGGAAGAACTATGGCTACACCTTC CASSPEGQGKNYGYTF TRBJ1-2 . TRBV4-2 TRBD1
TGTGCCAGCAGTGGACTAGCGGGGTGGAATGAGCAGTTCTTC CASSGLAGWNEQFF TRBJ2-1 . TRBV6-1 TRBD2
TGTGCCAGCTCACCTCTCTATCAATCCGGGACAGGCCCCTCTGGGGCCAACGTCCTGACTTTC CASSPLYQSGTGPSGANVLTF TRBJ2-6 few TRBV18 TRBD1
TGTAGCAATACGGACCAGGGAGGGAACATTCAGTACTTC CSNTDQGGNIQYF TRBJ2-4 . TRBV29-1 TRBD2